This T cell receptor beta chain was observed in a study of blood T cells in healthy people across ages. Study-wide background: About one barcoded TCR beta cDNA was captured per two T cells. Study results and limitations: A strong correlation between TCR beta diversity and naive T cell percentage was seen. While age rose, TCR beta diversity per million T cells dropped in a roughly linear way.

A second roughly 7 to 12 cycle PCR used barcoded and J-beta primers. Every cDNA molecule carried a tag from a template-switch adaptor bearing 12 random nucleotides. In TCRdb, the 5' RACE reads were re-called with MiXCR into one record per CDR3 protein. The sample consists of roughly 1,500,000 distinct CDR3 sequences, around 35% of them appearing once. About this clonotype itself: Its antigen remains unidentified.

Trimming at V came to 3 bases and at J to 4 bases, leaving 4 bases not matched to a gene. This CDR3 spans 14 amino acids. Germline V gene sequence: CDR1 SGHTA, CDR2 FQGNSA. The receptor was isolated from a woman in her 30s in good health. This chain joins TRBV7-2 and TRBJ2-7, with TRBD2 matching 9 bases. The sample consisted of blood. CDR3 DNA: TGTGCCAGCAGCTTCATAGCGGGAGAGTACGAGCAGTACTTC. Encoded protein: CASSFIAGEYEQYF. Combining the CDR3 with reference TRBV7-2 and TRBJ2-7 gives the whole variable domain GAGVSQSPSNKVTEKGKDVELRCDPISGHTALYWYRQSLGQGLEFLIYFQGNSAPDKSGLPSDRFSAERTGGSVSTLTIQRTQQEDSAVYLCASSFIAGEYEQYFGPGTRLTVT.